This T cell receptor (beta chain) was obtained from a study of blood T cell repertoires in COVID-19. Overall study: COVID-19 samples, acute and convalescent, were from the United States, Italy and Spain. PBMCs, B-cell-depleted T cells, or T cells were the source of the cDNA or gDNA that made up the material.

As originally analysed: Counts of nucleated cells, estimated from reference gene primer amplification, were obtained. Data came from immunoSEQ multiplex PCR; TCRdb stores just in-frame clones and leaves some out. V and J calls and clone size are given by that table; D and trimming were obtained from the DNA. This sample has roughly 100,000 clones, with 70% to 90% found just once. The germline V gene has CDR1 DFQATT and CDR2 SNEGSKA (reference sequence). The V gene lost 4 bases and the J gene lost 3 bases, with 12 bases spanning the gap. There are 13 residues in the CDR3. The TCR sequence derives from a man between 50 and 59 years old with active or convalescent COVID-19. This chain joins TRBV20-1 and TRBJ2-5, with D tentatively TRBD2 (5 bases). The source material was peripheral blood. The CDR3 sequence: CSAIETNEETQYF. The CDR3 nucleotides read TGCAGTGCTATTGAGACTAATGAAGAGACCCAGTACTTC.